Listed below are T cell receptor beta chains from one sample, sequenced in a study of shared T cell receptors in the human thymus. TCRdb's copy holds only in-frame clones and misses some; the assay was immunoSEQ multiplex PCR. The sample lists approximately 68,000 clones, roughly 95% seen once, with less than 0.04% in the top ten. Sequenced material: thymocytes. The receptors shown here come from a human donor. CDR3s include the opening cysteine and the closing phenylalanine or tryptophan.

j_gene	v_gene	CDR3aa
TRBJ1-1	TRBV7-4	CASSLVAGQGTEAFF
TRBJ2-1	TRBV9	CASSPRVILLYNEQFF
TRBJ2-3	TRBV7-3	CASSSHGTGSIYTQYF
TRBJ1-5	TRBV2	CASSFSGAQGNQPQHF
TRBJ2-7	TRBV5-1	CASSFLNLAGDFYEQYF
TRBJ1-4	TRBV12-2	CAAARGNEKLFF
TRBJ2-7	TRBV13	CASSFAPAVSSYEQYF
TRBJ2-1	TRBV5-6	CASSPGSSGGRGNEQFF
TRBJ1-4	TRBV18	CASSRSNEKLFF
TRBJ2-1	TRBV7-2	CASSRRGTGAIRSYNEQFF